Reported below is one T cell receptor beta chain. Under the authors' procedure: Reference gene primer amplification in the assay estimated nucleated cell counts. The repertoire was sequenced with immunoSEQ multiplex PCR; TCRdb's copy has only in-frame clones and lacks some. V and J calls and clone size come straight from that table; D and trimming were deduced from the DNA. Of about 190,000 clones in the sample, 80% to 90% were seen once. These data belong to a study of blood T cell repertoires in COVID-19. Trimming removed 3 bases from V and 7 bases from J, with 13 bases in between. The CDR3 covers 13 residues. Germline CDR1 and CDR2: MDHEN and SYDVKM.

This chain connects TRBV28 to TRBJ2-7, with D possibly TRBD2 on 7 matching bases. The receptor was derived from a man aged 30 to 39 with active or convalescent COVID-19. The material sequenced was peripheral blood. CDR3 protein: CASSFSRGGEQYV. The CDR3 DNA reads TGTGCCAGCAGTTTCAGTAGGGGGGGTGAGCAGTACGTC.